This T cell receptor (beta chain) derives from a study of CD8 T cells in Susac syndrome. Random-hexamer reverse transcription was applied to roughly 0.5 to 1 ug RNA. Amplification of TCR beta CDR3 across 54 Vbeta and 13 Jbeta was performed with immunoSEQ multiplex PCR. TCRdb passed the immunoSEQ multiplex PCR reads through MiXCR, listing each CDR3 protein once. Counted here are some 140,000 distinct CDR3 sequences, around 91% occurring once; the ten biggest clones make up about 0.25%. Trimming shortened V by 5 bases and J by 3 bases, and 11 bases separated the two germline ends. The CDR3 is 13 amino acids. Per germline, CDR1 MGHRA and CDR2 YSYEKL.

Sequenced input: CD8+ T cells from PBMCs. The origin of this receptor is a human donor with multiple sclerosis. The chain links TRBV4-1 to TRBJ2-7, with D hard to call. The CDR3 loop is CASSNSENYEQYF. DNA of the CDR3: TGCGCCAGCAGCAACTCGGAGAACTACGAGCAGTACTTC.